The following is a T cell receptor (beta chain) sequence with its context. Its target is not known. Germline V gene sequence: CDR1 MDHEN, CDR2 SYDVKM. CDR3 length equals 16 residues. The V and J ends lost 6 bases and 5 bases, in that order; junction bases with no gene match: 12. This entry is derived from a study of shared clonotypes between healthy human individuals. Study-wide context: A couple of women and three men aged 18 to 49 served as donors. Study conclusions and caveats: The diversity represented, both genetic and in exposure history, was limited by few donors.

Data came from immunoSEQ multiplex PCR; TCRdb stores just in-frame clones and leaves some out. The repertoire holds about 2.4 million clones, with over 85% as singletons. The receptor was derived from a man aged 18 to 29 in good health. Some clones in this sample may be carry-over from other donors' samples. The chain uses TRBV28 and TRBJ2-5, with 10 bases aligning to TRBD2. Sequenced sample: naive CD4+ T cells from PBMCs. As for subset: CD45RA+ positively selected. CDR3 residues: CASRVLAGAGWETQYF. For the CDR3, the DNA is TGTGCCAGCAGGGTGCTAGCGGGAGCTGGGTGGGAGACCCAGTACTTC.